This T cell receptor beta chain stems from a study of cytomegalovirus exposure and HLA in healthy donors. 60 Vbeta and 13 Jbeta primers were used in PCR. Here immunoSEQ multiplex PCR was the method, and the copy in TCRdb shows in-frame clones only, minus some. The sample lists 100,000 to 120,000 clones; around 75% were seen once. The germline gives CDR1 MNHEY, CDR2 SMNVEV (reference sequence). Trimming stripped 2 bases from V and 7 bases from J, with 17 bases between. The CDR3 covers 15 residues. This clone is judged medium-sized. The sample comprised PBMCs. The chain couples TRBV27 to TRBJ1-1, with a tentative D call TRBD1 (6 bases). The sequence derives from a man aged 40-49 years in good health and CMV-seronegative. CDR3 region: CASSLDGFGQYEAFF. The CDR3 DNA reads as TGTGCCAGCAGTTTAGATGGTTTCGGACAGTATGAAGCTTTCTTT.